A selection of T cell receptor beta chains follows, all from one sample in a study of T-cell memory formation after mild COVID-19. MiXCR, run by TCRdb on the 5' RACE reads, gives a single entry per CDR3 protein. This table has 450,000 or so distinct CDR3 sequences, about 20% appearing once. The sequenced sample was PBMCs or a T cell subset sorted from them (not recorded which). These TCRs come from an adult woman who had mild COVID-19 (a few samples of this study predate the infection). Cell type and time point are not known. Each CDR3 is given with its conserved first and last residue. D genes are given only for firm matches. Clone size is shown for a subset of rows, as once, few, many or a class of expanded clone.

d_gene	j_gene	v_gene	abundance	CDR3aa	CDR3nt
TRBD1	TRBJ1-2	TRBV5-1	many	CASSSGQGDGYTF	TGTGCCAGCAGCTCGGGACAGGGGGATGGCTACACCTTC
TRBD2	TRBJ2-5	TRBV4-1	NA	CASSQDRSGGAGETQYF	TGCGCCAGCAGCCAAGATCGGAGCGGGGGGGCCGGAGAGACCCAGTACTTC
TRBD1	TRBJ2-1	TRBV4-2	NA	CASSQDGTGSQNEQFF	TGTGCCAGCAGCCAAGACGGGACAGGAAGCCAAAATGAGCAGTTCTTC
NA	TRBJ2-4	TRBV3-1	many	CASSQAGLDIQYF	TGTGCCAGCAGCCAAGCGGGATTGGACATTCAGTACTTC
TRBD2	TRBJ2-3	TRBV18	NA	CASSPLTRTSGRGDTQYF	TGTGCCAGCTCACCACTGACGCGGACTAGCGGGAGAGGAGATACGCAGTATTTT
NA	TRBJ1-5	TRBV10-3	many	CAIGQKNQPQHF	TGTGCCATCGGACAGAAAAATCAGCCCCAGCATTTT
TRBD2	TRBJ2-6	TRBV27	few	CASKRGPHSGANVLTF	TGTGCCAGCAAGCGGGGCCCTCACTCTGGGGCCAACGTCCTGACTTTC
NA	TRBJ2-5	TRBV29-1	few	CSFTERLWETQYF	TGCAGCTTCACAGAGCGGCTCTGGGAGACCCAGTACTTC
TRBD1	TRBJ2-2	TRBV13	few	CASSFKGGANTGELFF	TGTGCCAGCAGCTTCAAAGGGGGCGCGAACACCGGGGAGCTGTTTTTT
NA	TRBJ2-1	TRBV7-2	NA	CASSFSPTGYNEQFF	TGTGCCAGCAGCTTTTCCCCCACAGGATACAATGAGCAGTTCTTC
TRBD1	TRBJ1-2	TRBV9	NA	CASSVRPGGPNYGYTF	TGTGCCAGCAGCGTACGACCAGGGGGCCCGAACTATGGCTACACCTTC
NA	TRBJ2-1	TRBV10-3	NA	CAISQGQGPYNEQFF	TGTGCCATTTCCCAGGGGCAGGGGCCTTACAATGAGCAGTTCTTC
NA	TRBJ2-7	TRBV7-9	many	CASSPPDSRDRTYEQYF	TGTGCCAGCAGCCCGCCGGACAGCCGGGACCGGACCTACGAGCAGTACTTC
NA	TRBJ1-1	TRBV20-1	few	CSARNSRLTVNTEAFF	TGCAGTGCCAGGAACTCGCGTCTGACAGTGAACACTGAAGCTTTCTTT
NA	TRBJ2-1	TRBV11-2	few	CASTSAGEQFF	TGTGCCAGCACTTCTGCTGGGGAGCAGTTCTTC
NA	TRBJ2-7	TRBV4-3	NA	CASSQVSGVSYEQYF	TGCGCCAGCAGCCAAGTCAGCGGAGTCTCCTACGAGCAGTACTTC
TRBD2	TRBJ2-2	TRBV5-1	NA	CASSRPDGSGGIGELFF	TGCGCCAGCAGCCGCCCGGATGGTAGCGGGGGGATCGGGGAGCTGTTTTTT
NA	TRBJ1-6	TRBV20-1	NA	CSARDGGYNSPLHF	TGCAGTGCTAGAGACGGGGGTTATAATTCACCCCTCCACTTT
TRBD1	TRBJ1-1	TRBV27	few	CASSLSGGEGTEAFF	TGTGCCAGCAGTTTATCAGGGGGCGAGGGCACTGAAGCTTTCTTT
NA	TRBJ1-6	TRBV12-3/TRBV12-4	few	CASSFGQALHF	TGTGCCAGCAGTTTTGGGCAAGCCCTCCACTTT
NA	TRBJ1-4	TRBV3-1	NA	CASSQEIRGEKLFF	TGTGCCAGCAGCCAAGAGATCCGAGGAGAAAAACTGTTTTTT
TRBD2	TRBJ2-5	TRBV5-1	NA	CASSELAGGGETQYF	TGCGCCAGCAGCGAACTAGCGGGGGGCGGAGAGACCCAGTACTTC